Listed below are T cell receptor beta chains from one sample, sequenced in a study of T cell repertoires in cytomegalovirus infection. TCRdb re-analysed the reads in MiXCR, keeping a single row per CDR3 protein. The table lists 900,000 to 950,000 distinct CDR3 sequences, around 29% of them singletons. What these receptors recognize is not known. Specimen: cultured CD8+ T cells from PBMCs, collected from culture after CMV antigen stimulation. The receptors were sampled from a human donor in good health (CMV status not recorded). Some clones in this sample may be carry-over from other donors' samples. The CDR3 runs from the conserved cysteine through the conserved F or W. D genes are given only for firm matches. For some rows the clone size is stated as once, few or many, or as a class when expanded; others skip it.

j_gene: TRBJ2-5
d_gene: .
v_gene: TRBV6-2/TRBV6-3
abundance: few
CDR3aa: CASRPGPPETQYF
CDR3nt: TGTGCCAGCAGACCGGGGCCCCCGGAGACCCAGTACTTC

j_gene: TRBJ2-7
d_gene: .
v_gene: TRBV7-9
abundance: many
CDR3aa: CASSFPQGLSEQYF
CDR3nt: TGTGCCAGCAGCTTTCCTCAGGGACTGAGCGAGCAGTACTTC

j_gene: TRBJ1-4
d_gene: .
v_gene: TRBV3-1
abundance: few
CDR3aa: CASSLRTEYNEKLFF
CDR3nt: TGTGCCAGCAGCCTACGGACAGAGTATAATGAAAAACTGTTTTTT

j_gene: TRBJ2-7
d_gene: TRBD2
v_gene: TRBV4-1
abundance: .
CDR3aa: CASSHLGLDEQYF
CDR3nt: TGCGCCAGCAGCCACCTTGGACTAGACGAGCAGTACTTC

j_gene: TRBJ1-5
d_gene: .
v_gene: TRBV4-2
abundance: few
CDR3aa: CASSQDRVDRQPQHF
CDR3nt: TGTGCCAGCAGCCAAGATAGGGTAGATCGTCAGCCCCAGCATTTT

j_gene: TRBJ1-1
d_gene: TRBD1
v_gene: TRBV7-6
abundance: .
CDR3aa: CASRAGGRTTEAFF
CDR3nt: TGTGCCAGCAGAGCAGGGGGGAGGACGACTGAAGCTTTCTTT

j_gene: TRBJ2-1
d_gene: TRBD2
v_gene: TRBV6-1
abundance: .
CDR3aa: CASSVAGGLNNEQFF
CDR3nt: TGTGCCAGCAGTGTAGCGGGGGGACTCAACAATGAGCAGTTCTTC

j_gene: TRBJ2-3
d_gene: .
v_gene: TRBV4-1
abundance: few
CDR3aa: CASSHPKNARPGVREDTDTQYF
CDR3nt: TGCGCCAGCAGCCATCCCAAGAATGCACGGCCTGGGGTACGAGAGGACACAGATACGCAGTATTTT

j_gene: TRBJ2-2
d_gene: .
v_gene: TRBV19
abundance: .
CDR3aa: CASSVVQENTGELFF
CDR3nt: TGTGCCAGTAGCGTGGTCCAGGAGAACACCGGGGAGCTGTTTTTT

j_gene: TRBJ1-1
d_gene: TRBD1
v_gene: TRBV10-2
abundance: .
CDR3aa: CASRSRDRGKGGTEAFF
CDR3nt: TGCGCCAGCAGATCCCGGGACAGGGGGAAGGGGGGCACTGAAGCTTTCTTT

j_gene: TRBJ2-2
d_gene: .
v_gene: TRBV12-3/TRBV12-4
abundance: few
CDR3aa: CASSLVAGGELFF
CDR3nt: TGTGCCAGCAGTTTAGTGGCGGGCGGGGAGCTGTTTTTT

j_gene: TRBJ1-4
d_gene: TRBD1
v_gene: TRBV19
abundance: .
CDR3aa: CASSADTGANEKLFF
CDR3nt: TGTGCCAGTAGTGCCGATACAGGGGCTAATGAAAAACTGTTTTTT